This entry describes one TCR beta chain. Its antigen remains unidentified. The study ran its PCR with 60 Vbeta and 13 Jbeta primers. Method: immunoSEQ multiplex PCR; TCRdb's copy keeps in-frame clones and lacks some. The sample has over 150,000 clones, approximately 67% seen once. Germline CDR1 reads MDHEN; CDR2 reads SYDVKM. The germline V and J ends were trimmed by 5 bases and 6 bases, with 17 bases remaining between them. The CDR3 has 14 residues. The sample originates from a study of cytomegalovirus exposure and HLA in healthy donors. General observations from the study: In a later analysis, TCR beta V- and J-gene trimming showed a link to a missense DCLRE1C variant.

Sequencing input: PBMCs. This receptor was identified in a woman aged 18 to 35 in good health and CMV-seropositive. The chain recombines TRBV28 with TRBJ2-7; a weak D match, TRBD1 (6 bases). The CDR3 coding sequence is TGTGCCAGCAGTACAGGGACGGAGACGGGCGAGCAGTACTTC. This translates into CASSTGTETGEQYF.